This TCR beta chain was obtained from a study of blood T cells in healthy people across ages. A second PCR, run for roughly 7 to 11 cycles, used a sample-barcoded 5' primer plus a J-beta primer mix. TCRdb reanalysed the 5' RACE reads using MiXCR and keeps one entry per CDR3 protein. The sample has 850,000 to 1,000,000 distinct CDR3 sequences, under 50% seen once. The CDR3 totals 17 residues. V shed 7 bases and J shed 0 bases, with 19 bases lying between them. The germline gives CDR1 LNHNV, CDR2 YYDKDF (reference sequence). In its sample, this clonotype was seen a few times. Per sample, a minimum of 6 million PBMCs were isolated.

The material sequenced was blood. The chain has TRBV15 and TRBJ2-1, with D unresolved. This receptor was obtained from a man aged 30 to 39 in good health. Here the CDR3 reads CATTKERAVSSYNEQFF. The CDR3 DNA follows: TGTGCCACCACTAAGGAAAGGGCGGTTAGCTCCTACAATGAGCAGTTCTTC.